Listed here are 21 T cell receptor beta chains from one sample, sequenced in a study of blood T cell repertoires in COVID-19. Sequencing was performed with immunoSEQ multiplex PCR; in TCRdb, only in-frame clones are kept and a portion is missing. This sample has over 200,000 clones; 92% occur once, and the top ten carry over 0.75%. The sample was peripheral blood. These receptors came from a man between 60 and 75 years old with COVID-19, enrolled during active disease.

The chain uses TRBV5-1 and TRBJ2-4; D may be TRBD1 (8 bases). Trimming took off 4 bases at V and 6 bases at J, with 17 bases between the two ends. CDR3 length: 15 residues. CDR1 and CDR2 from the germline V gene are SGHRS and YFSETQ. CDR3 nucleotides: TGCGCCAGCAGCCGGTCGACAGGGGAGGGAAACATTCAGTACTTC. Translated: CASSRSTGEGNIQYF.

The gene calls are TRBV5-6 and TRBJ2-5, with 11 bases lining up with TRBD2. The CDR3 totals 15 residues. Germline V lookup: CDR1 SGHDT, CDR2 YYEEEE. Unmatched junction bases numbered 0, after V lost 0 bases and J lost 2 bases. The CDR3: CASSLVAGGQETQYF. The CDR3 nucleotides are TGTGCCAGCAGCTTGGTAGCGGGAGGGCAAGAGACCCAGTACTTC. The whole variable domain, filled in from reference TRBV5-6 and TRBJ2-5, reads DAGVTQSPTHLIKTRGQQVTLRCSPKSGHDTVSWYQQALGQGPQFIFQYYEEEERQRGNFPDRFSGHQFPNYSSELNVNALLLGDSALYLCASSLVAGGQETQYFGPGTRLLVL.

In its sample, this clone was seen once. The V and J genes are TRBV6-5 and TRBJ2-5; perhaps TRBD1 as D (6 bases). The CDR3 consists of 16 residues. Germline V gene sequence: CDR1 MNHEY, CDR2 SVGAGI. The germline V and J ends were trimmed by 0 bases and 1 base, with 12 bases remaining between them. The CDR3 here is CASSYSMGRGQETQYF. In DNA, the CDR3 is TGTGCCAGCAGTTACTCCATGGGCAGGGGCCAAGAGACCCAGTACTTC.

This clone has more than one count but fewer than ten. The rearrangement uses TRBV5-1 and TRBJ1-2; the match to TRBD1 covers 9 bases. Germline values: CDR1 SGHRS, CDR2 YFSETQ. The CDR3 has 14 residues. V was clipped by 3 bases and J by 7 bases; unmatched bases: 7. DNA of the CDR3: TGCGCCAGCAGCTCCTGGACAGGGGTTGGTGGCTACACCTTC. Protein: CASSSWTGVGGYTF.

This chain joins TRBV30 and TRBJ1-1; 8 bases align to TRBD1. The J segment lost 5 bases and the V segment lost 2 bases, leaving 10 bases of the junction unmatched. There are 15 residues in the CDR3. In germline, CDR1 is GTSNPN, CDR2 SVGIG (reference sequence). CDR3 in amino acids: CAWSSGQGRWTEAFF. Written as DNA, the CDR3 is TGTGCCTGGAGTTCCGGACAGGGAAGATGGACTGAAGCTTTCTTT.

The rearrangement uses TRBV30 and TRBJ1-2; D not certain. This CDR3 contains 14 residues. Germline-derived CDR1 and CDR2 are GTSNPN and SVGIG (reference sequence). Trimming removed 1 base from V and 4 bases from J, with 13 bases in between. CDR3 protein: CAWSATPGIYGYTF. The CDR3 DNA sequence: TGTGCCTGGAGTGCAACTCCGGGGATCTATGGCTACACCTTC.

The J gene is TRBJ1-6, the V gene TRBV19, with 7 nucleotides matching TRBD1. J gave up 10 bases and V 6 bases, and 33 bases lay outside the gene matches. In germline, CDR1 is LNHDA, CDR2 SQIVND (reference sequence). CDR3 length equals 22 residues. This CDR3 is CASSRTARLPQGDEGPFSPLHF. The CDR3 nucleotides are TGTGCCAGTAGCCGGACAGCCCGACTCCCTCAGGGGGATGAGGGGCCTTTCTCACCCCTCCACTTT.

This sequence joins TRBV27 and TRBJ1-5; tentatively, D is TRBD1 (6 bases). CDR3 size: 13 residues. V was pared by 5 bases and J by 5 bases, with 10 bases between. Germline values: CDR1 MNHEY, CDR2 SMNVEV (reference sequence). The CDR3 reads CASSSYRDQPQHF. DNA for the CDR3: TGTGCCAGCAGTAGTTACAGGGATCAGCCCCAGCATTTT.

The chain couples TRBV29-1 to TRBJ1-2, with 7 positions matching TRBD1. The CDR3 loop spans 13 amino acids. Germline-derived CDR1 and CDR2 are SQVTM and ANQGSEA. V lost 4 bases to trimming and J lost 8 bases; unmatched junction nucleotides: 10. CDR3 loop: CSVGQGVGDGYTF. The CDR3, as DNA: TGCAGCGTTGGGCAGGGGGTTGGGGACGGCTACACCTTC.

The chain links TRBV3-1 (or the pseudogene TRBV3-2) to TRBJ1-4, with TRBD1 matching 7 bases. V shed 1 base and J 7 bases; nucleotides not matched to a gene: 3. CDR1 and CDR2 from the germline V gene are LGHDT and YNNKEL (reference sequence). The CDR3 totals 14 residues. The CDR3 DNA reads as TGTGCCAGCAGCCAAGGACAGGGAATTGAAAAACTGTTTTTT. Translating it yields CASSQGQGIEKLFF.

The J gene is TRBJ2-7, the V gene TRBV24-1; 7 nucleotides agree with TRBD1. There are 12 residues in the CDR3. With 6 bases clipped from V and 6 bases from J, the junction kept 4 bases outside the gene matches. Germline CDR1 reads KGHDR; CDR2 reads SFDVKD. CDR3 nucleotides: TGTGCCACCAGTAAGGGGGCGGGCGAGCAGTACTTC. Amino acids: CATSKGAGEQYF.

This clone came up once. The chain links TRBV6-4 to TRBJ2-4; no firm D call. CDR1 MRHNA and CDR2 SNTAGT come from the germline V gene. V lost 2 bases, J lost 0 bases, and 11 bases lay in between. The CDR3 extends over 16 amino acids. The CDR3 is CASSDPTRVAKNIQYF. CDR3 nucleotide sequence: TGTGCCAGCAGTGACCCCACTCGAGTAGCCAAAAACATTCAGTACTTC.

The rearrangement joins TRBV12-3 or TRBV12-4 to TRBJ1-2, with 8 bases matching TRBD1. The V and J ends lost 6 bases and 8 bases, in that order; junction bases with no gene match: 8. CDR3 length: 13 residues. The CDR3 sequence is CASRPQGAPGYTF. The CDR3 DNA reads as TGTGCCAGCAGGCCCCAGGGGGCGCCCGGCTACACCTTC.

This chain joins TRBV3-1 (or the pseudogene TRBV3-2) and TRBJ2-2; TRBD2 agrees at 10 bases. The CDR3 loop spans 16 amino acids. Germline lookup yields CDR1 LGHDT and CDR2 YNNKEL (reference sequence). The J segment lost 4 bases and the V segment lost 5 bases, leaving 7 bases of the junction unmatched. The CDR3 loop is CASSVTSGVSTGELFF. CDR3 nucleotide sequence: TGTGCCAGCAGCGTAACTAGCGGGGTTAGCACCGGGGAGCTGTTTTTT.

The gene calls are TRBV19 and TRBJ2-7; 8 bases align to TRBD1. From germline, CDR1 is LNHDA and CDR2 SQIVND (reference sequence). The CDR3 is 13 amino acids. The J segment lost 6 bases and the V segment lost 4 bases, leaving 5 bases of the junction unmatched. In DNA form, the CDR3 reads TGTGCCAGTAGTAGACAGGGGACGGCCGAGCAGTACTTC. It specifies CASSRQGTAEQYF. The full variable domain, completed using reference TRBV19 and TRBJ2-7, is DGGITQSPKYLFRKEGQNVTLSCEQNLNHDAMYWYRQDPGQGLRLIYYSQIVNDFQKGDIAEGYSVSREKKESFPLTVTSAQKNPTAFYLCASSRQGTAEQYFGPGTRLTVT.

The CDR3 here is CASSPPEGGQPQHF. The CDR3 coding sequence is TGTGCCAGCAGTCCCCCGGAGGGCGGTCAGCCCCAGCATTTT. This sequence joins TRBV6-2 or TRBV6-3 and TRBJ1-5; D gene unclear. Germline V gene data show CDR1 as MNHEY and CDR2 as SVGEGT. The germline V and J ends were trimmed by 5 bases and 6 bases, with 14 bases remaining between them. This CDR3 region has 14 residues.

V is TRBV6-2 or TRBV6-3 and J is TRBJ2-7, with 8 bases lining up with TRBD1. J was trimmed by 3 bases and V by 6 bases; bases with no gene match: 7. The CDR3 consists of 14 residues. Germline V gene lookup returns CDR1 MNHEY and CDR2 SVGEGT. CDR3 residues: CASSNRGTHYEQYF. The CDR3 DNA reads TGTGCCAGCAGCAACAGGGGGACGCACTACGAGCAGTACTTC.

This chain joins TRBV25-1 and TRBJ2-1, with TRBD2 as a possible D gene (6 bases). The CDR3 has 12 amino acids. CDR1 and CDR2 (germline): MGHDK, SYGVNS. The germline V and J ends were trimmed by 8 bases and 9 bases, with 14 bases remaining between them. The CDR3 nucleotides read TGTGCCAGCGGGTTCGCGGGGACTGAGCAGTTCTTC. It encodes CASGFAGTEQFF. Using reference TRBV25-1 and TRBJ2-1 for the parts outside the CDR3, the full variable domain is EADIYQTPRYLVIGTGKKITLECSQTMGHDKMYWYQQDPGMELHLIHYSYGVNSTEKGDLSSESTVSRIRTEHFPLTLESARPSHTSQYLCASGFAGTEQFFGPGTRLTVL.

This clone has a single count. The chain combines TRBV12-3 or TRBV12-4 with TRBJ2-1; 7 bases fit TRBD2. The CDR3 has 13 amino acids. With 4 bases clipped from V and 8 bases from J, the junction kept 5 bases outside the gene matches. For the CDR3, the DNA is TGTGCCAGCAGTTATGCGGGGGACTATGAGCAGTTCTTC. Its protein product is CASSYAGDYEQFF.

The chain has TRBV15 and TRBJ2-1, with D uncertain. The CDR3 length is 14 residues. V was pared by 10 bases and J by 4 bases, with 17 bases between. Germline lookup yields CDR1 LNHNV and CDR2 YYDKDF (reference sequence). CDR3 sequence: CAISGSGLYNEQFF. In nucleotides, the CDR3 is TGTGCCATCTCTGGGTCTGGGCTTTACAATGAGCAGTTCTTC. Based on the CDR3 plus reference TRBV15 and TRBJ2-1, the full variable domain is DAMVIQNPRYQVTQFGKPVTLSCSQTLNHNVMYWYQQKSSQAPKLLFHYYDKDFNNEADTPDNFQSRRPNTSFCFLDIRSPGLGDTAMYLCAISGSGLYNEQFFGPGTRLTVL.

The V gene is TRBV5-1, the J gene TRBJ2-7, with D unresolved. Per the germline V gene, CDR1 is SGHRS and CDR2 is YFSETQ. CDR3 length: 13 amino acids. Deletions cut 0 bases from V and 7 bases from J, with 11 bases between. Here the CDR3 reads CASSLELLLEQYF. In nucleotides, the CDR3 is TGCGCCAGCAGCTTGGAACTACTATTAGAGCAGTACTTC.